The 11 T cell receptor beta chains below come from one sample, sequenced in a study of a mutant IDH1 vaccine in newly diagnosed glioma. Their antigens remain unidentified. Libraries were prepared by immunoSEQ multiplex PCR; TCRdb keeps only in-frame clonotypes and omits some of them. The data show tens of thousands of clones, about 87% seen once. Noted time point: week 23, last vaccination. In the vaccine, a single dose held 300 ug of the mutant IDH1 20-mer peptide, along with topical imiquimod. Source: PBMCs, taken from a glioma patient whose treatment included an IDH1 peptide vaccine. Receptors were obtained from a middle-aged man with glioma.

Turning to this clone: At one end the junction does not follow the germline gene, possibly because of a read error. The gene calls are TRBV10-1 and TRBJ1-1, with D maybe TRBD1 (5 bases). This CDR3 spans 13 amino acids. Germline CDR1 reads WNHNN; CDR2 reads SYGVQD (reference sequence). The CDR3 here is CAGLGGVKTEAFF. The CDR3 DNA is TGCGCCGGCCTAGGAGGGGTGAAGACTGAAGCTTTCTTT.

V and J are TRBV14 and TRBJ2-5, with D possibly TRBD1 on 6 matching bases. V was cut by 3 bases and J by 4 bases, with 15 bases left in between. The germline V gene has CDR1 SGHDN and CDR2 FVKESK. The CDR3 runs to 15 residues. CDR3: CASSQQGIGRETQYF. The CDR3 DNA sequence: TGTGCCAGCAGCCAGCAGGGGATAGGAAGAGAGACCCAGTACTTC.

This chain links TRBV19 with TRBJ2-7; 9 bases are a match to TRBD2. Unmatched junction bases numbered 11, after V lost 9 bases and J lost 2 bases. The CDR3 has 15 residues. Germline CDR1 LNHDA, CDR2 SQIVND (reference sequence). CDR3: CASYPPRGRAYEQYF. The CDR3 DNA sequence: TGTGCCAGCTACCCCCCTCGCGGGAGGGCCTACGAGCAGTACTTC.

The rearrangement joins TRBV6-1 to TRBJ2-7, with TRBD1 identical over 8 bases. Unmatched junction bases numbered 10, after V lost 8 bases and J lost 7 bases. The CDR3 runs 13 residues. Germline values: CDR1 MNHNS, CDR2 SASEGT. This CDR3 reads CASEGTGVYEQYF. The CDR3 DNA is TGTGCCAGCGAGGGGACAGGTGTGTATGAGCAGTACTTC.

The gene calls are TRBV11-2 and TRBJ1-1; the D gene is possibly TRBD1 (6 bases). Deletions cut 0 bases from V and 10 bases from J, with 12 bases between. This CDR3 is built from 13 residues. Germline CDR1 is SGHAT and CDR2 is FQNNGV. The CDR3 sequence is CASSLDRGGGAFF. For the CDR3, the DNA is TGTGCCAGCAGCTTAGACAGGGGCGGGGGAGCTTTCTTT.

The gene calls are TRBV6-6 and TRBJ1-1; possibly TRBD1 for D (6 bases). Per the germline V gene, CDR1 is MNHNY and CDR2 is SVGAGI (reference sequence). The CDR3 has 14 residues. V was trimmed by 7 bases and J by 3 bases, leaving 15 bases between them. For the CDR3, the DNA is TGTGCCAGCACCCGGGGGGGGGCAGACACTGAAGCTTTCTTT. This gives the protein CASTRGGADTEAFF.

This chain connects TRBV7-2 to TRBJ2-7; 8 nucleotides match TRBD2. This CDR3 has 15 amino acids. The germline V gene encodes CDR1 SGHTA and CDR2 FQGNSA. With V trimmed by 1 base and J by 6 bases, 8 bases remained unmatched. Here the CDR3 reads CASSLDPAGAIEQYF. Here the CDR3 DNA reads TGTGCCAGCAGCTTAGACCCAGCGGGAGCTATCGAGCAGTACTTC.

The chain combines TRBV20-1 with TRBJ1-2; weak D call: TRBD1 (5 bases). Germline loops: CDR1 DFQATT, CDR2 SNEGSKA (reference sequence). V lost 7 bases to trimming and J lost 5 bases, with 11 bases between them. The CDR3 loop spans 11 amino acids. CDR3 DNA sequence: TGCAGTGTTTTGGGGGTGTATGGCTACACCTTC. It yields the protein CSVLGVYGYTF.

The CDR3 DNA follows: TGTGCCAGCAGTTACTCACCGGGCCTTGGGGGAACTGAAGCTTTCTTT. It translates to CASSYSPGLGGTEAFF. The chain carries TRBV6-5 and TRBJ1-1, with D tentatively TRBD1 (5 bases). The ends were cut back, 0 bases at V and 5 bases at J, with 16 bases in the middle. Germline V gives CDR1 MNHEY, CDR2 SVGAGI. This CDR3 is 16 amino acids long.

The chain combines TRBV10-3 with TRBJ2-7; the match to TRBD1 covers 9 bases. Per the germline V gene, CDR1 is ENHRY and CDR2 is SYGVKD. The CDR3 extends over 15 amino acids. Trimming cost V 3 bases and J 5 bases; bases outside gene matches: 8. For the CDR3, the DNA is TGTGCCATCAGTGACCAGACAGGGGGAGGCGACGAGCAGTACTTC. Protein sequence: CAISDQTGGGDEQYF.

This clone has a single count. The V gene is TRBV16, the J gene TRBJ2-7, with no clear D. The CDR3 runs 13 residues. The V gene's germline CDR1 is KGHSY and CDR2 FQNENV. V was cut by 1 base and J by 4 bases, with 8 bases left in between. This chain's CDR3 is CASSQWWAYEQYF. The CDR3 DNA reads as TGTGCCAGCAGCCAATGGTGGGCGTACGAGCAGTACTTC.